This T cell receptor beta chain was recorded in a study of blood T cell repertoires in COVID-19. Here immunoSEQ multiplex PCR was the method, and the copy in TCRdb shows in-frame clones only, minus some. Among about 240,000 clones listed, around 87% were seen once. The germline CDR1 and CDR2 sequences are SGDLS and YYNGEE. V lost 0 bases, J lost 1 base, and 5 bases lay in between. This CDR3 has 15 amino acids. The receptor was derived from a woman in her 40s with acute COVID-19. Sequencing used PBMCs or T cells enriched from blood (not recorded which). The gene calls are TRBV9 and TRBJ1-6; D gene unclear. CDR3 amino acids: CASSVGHSYNSPLHF. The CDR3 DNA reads TGTGCCAGCAGCGTAGGGCATTCCTATAATTCACCCCTCCACTTT.